Each of the 25 T cell receptor beta chains below was sequenced from the same sample in a study of vaccination effects on CD4 cells after COVID-19. TCRdb keeps only in-frame clones here, not all; method: immunoSEQ multiplex PCR. This table holds more than 35,000 clones, around 70% found once. ViraFEST assay sequencing came after antigen-specific CD4+ T cells were expanded with viral peptide pools. With 10 to 11 days of culture completed, CD4+ T cells were isolated. This person caught SARS-CoV-2 sometime from March to December 2020, and PCR testing confirmed the infection. Antigens for these TCRs are unknown. This specimen was CD4+ T cells from PBMCs cultured with HCoV-NL63 spike peptides, taken before COVID-19 vaccination. The receptors here all came from a human donor who had a prior SARS-CoV-2 infection.

CDR3 in amino acids: CASSLAEGQPYGYTF. CDR3 coding DNA: TGCGCCAGCAGCTTGGCCGAGGGGCAACCCTATGGCTACACCTTC. The rearrangement links TRBV5-1 to TRBJ1-2, with a possible D match to TRBD1 (5 bases). CDR3 size: 15 residues. Germline V gene lookup returns CDR1 SGHRS and CDR2 YFSETQ. V lost 0 bases, J lost 4 bases, and 13 bases lay in between.

This clone was recorded once. This chain links TRBV21-1 with TRBJ1-4. TRBV21-1 counts as a pseudogene. The CDR3 spans 16 residues. The CDR3 nucleotides read TGTGCCAGCTTGCACCCTTACCCTGCAACTAATGAAAAACTGTTTTTT. Translation: CASLHPYPATNEKLFF.

By share of the sample, this clone is hyperexpanded. This chain uses TRBV7-9 with TRBJ1-1; D is perhaps TRBD1 (5 bases). The CDR3 length is 15 residues. Trimming cost V 2 bases and J 0 bases, with 10 bases left between them. The V gene's germline CDR1 is SEHNR and CDR2 FQNEAQ (reference sequence). CDR3 DNA sequence: TGTGCCAGCAGCTTATCAGGGTTAATGAACACTGAAGCTTTCTTT. As protein: CASSLSGLMNTEAFF.

The gene calls are TRBV11-2 and TRBJ2-7; the D gene is possibly TRBD2 (5 bases). From germline, CDR1 is SGHAT and CDR2 FQNNGV. The CDR3 has 13 residues. V lost 4 bases, J lost 6 bases, and 13 bases lay in between. The CDR3 bases are TGTGCCAGCAGCTACGCCCCTAGCCGCGAGCAGTACTTC. It yields the protein CASSYAPSREQYF. Filled out from reference TRBV11-2 and TRBJ2-7, the complete variable domain reads EAGVAQSPRYKIIEKRQSVAFWCNPISGHATLYWYQQILGQGPKLLIQFQNNGVVDDSQLPKDRFSAERLKGVDSTLKIQPAKLEDSAVYLCASSYAPSREQYFGPGTRLTVT.

The chain uses TRBV19 and TRBJ1-5, with D unresolved. CDR1 LNHDA and CDR2 SQIVND come from the germline V gene (reference sequence). Trimming shortened V by 0 bases and J by 2 bases, and 11 bases separated the two germline ends. The CDR3 has 16 residues. Here the CDR3 reads CASSIEGFLGNQPQHF. CDR3 coding DNA: TGTGCCAGTAGTATAGAAGGGTTCCTCGGCAATCAGCCCCAGCATTTT.

V is TRBV6-5 and J is TRBJ1-1, with a tentative D call TRBD1 (6 bases). The germline V gene has CDR1 MNHEY and CDR2 SVGAGI. This CDR3 comprises 15 residues. V lost 5 bases and J lost 7, with 20 bases in between. For the CDR3, the DNA is TGTGCCAGCAGTCCAGCAGGCCAGGGGATCCTTGAAGCTTTCTTT. Translation: CASSPAGQGILEAFF.

This clone was recorded a few times. This chain links TRBV19 with TRBJ1-6; 7 bases map to TRBD1. The junction had 15 bases not matched to a gene; V was cut back by 6 bases and J by 7 bases. This CDR3 has 17 amino acids. Germline values: CDR1 LNHDA, CDR2 SQIVND (reference sequence). In DNA, the CDR3 is TGTGCCAGTAGACCCTCTTCCTGGACAGGACGAAATTCACCCCTCCACTTT. It specifies CASRPSSWTGRNSPLHF.

The chain combines TRBV3-1 (or the pseudogene TRBV3-2) with TRBJ1-6; unclear D gene. The germline V and J ends were trimmed by 5 bases and 8 bases, with 7 bases remaining between them. This CDR3 is 12 amino acids long. Per germline, CDR1 LGHDT and CDR2 YNNKEL (reference sequence). DNA for the CDR3: TGTGCCAGCAGCAAGTGGGATTCACCCCTCCACTTT. Its protein product is CASSKWDSPLHF.

This chain joins TRBV6-2 or TRBV6-3 and TRBJ1-2; D gene unclear. Germline V gene data show CDR1 as MNHEY and CDR2 as SVGEGT. The CDR3 is made up of 13 amino acids. V lost 1 base, J lost 6 bases, and 9 bases lay in between. CDR3 protein: CASSYWESNGYTF. The CDR3 DNA sequence: TGTGCCAGCAGTTACTGGGAAAGTAATGGCTACACCTTC.

The V gene is TRBV9, the J gene TRBJ1-4, with 12 bases matching TRBD1. The germline CDR1 and CDR2 sequences are SGDLS and YYNGEE. The trim removed 5 bases at V and 3 bases at J, leaving 5 bases unmatched. The CDR3 runs to 16 residues. CDR3 in DNA: TGTGCCAGCAGTGGGGACAGGGGGCAGCCTAATGAAAAACTGTTTTTT. It encodes CASSGDRGQPNEKLFF.

This clone came up once. The rearrangement joins TRBV14 to TRBJ2-7, with no clear D. This CDR3 has 13 amino acids. Trimming took off 1 base at V and 2 bases at J, with 6 bases between the two ends. Germline V gene data show CDR1 as SGHDN and CDR2 as FVKESK. CDR3 in DNA: TGTGCCAGCAGCCAAGGGGAAGCCTACGAGCAGTACTTC. Translating it yields CASSQGEAYEQYF.

This clone was found a few times. The chain carries TRBV30 and TRBJ2-5, with D possibly TRBD2 on 5 matching bases. V was cut by 0 bases and J by 7 bases, with 18 bases left in between. The CDR3 extends over 15 amino acids. Germline lookup yields CDR1 GTSNPN and CDR2 SVGIG (reference sequence). The CDR3 loop reads CAWSVGASRDATQYF. DNA of the CDR3: TGTGCCTGGAGTGTCGGTGCCTCCCGGGATGCGACCCAGTACTTC.

This chain joins TRBV28 and TRBJ1-4; the match to TRBD1 covers 7 bases. The V and J ends lost 6 bases and 0 bases, in that order; junction bases with no gene match: 4. The CDR3 is 15 residues long. Germline CDR1 reads MDHEN; CDR2 reads SYDVKM. DNA of the CDR3: TGTGCCAGCAGCCGGGACAGTGCAACTAATGAAAAACTGTTTTTT. Translating gives CASSRDSATNEKLFF.

This clone was counted a few times. The chain has TRBV5-4 and TRBJ1-4; D may be TRBD1 (5 bases). There are 14 residues in the CDR3. Germline V gives CDR1 SGHNT, CDR2 YYREEE (reference sequence). Trimming took 0 bases from V and 2 from J, leaving 5 bases between them. For the CDR3, the DNA is TGTGCCAGCAGCTTGGACAGGACTAATGAAAAACTGTTTTTT. Its protein is CASSLDRTNEKLFF.

This rearrangement joins TRBV20-1 to TRBJ2-3; TRBD2 matches at 9 bases. Germline V gives CDR1 DFQATT, CDR2 SNEGSKA (reference sequence). The CDR3 runs to 14 residues. J lost 4 bases, V lost 3 bases, and 5 bases had no gene match. The CDR3 sequence: CSASVAGESDTQYF. For the CDR3, the DNA is TGCAGTGCTAGTGTAGCGGGGGAATCAGATACGCAGTATTTT.

The chain uses TRBV6-5 and TRBJ1-2; 10 bases align to TRBD1. The CDR3 runs 16 residues. J lost 6 bases, V lost 2 bases, and 9 bases had no gene match. Germline CDR1 reads MNHEY; CDR2 reads SVGAGI. Here the CDR3 DNA reads TGTGCCAGCAGTTACCACCCGACAGGGGGCGTCGATGGCTACACCTTC. Protein product: CASSYHPTGGVDGYTF.

The V call is TRBV5-8, the J call TRBJ2-5; D unclear. This CDR3 is 13 amino acids long. Trimming removed 4 bases from V and 4 bases from J, with 11 bases in between. Germline values: CDR1 SGHTS, CDR2 YDEGEE. This CDR3 is CASSTGRRETQYF. The DNA of the CDR3 is TGTGCCAGCAGCACGGGCAGACGAGAGACCCAGTACTTC.

The chain joins TRBV19 to TRBJ1-5; D gene ambiguous. The length of the CDR3 is 16 residues. V dropped 3 bases and J dropped 5 bases, with 17 bases sitting between them. The germline gives CDR1 LNHDA, CDR2 SQIVND (reference sequence). The CDR3, as DNA: TGTGCCAGTAGTATTGGGTCCAGGCTGGCACATCAGCCCCAGCATTTT. It is translated as CASSIGSRLAHQPQHF. The full variable domain, its missing parts supplied by reference TRBV19 and TRBJ1-5, is DGGITQSPKYLFRKEGQNVTLSCEQNLNHDAMYWYRQDPGQGLRLIYYSQIVNDFQKGDIAEGYSVSREKKESFPLTVTSAQKNPTAFYLCASSIGSRLAHQPQHFGDGTRLSIL.

V usage is TRBV19 and J usage is TRBJ1-3; D is uncertain. Germline-derived CDR1 and CDR2 are LNHDA and SQIVND (reference sequence). The CDR3 sequence is 15 residues long. Deletions cut 6 bases from V and 0 bases from J, with 12 bases between. CDR3 in DNA: TGTGCCAGTAGCCTTCTCATGGACTCTGGAAACACCATATATTTT. This sequence encodes CASSLLMDSGNTIYF.

This clone has a handful of counts. The chain combines TRBV7-3 with TRBJ1-1; D is undetermined. Germline CDR1 reads SGHTA; CDR2 reads FQGTGA. This CDR3 is 13 amino acids long. V lost 1 base and J 1 base, leaving 4 bases between the germline ends. The CDR3 DNA reads as TGTGCCAGCAGCTTAAGCAAGAACACTGAAGCTTTCTTT. Translating it yields CASSLSKNTEAFF.

The gene calls are TRBV5-6 and TRBJ2-1, with TRBD2 matching 10 bases. V was pared by 4 bases and J by 4 bases, with 5 bases of the junction left unmatched. This CDR3 has 15 amino acids. Per germline, CDR1 SGHDT and CDR2 YYEEEE. CDR3 in amino acids: CASSDTSGVYNEQFF. CDR3 nucleotides: TGTGCCAGCAGCGATACTAGCGGGGTGTACAATGAGCAGTTCTTC.

The CDR3 nucleotides are TGCGCCAGCAGCTTCCTAGCGGGGGACAATAGCGAGCAGTACTTC. It translates to CASSFLAGDNSEQYF. V usage is TRBV5-1 and J usage is TRBJ2-7, with TRBD2 matching 10 bases. The CDR3 runs to 15 residues. V lost 2 bases to trimming and J lost 6 bases; unmatched junction nucleotides: 8. Germline lookup yields CDR1 SGHRS and CDR2 YFSETQ.

The chain links TRBV6-2 or TRBV6-3 to TRBJ1-2, with D perhaps matching TRBD1 (6 bases). The V and J ends lost 2 bases and 4 bases respectively, with 8 bases between them. The germline gives CDR1 MNHEY, CDR2 SVGEGT. This CDR3 region has 13 residues. CDR3 protein: CASSYPRGYGYTF. The CDR3 DNA reads as TGTGCCAGCAGTTACCCCAGGGGCTATGGCTACACCTTC.

The chain combines TRBV10-3 with TRBJ2-2; no reliable D call. V lost 3 bases to trimming and J lost 0 bases, with 5 bases between them. The CDR3 length is 14 residues. Looked up from germline, CDR1 is ENHRY and CDR2 is SYGVKD. The CDR3 bases are TGTGCCATCAGTGATCCCCCGAACACCGGGGAGCTGTTTTTT. Protein: CAISDPPNTGELFF.

The chain joins TRBV7-2 to TRBJ1-2; D call uncertain. The CDR3 is 13 residues long. In germline, CDR1 is SGHTA, CDR2 FQGNSA. V was pared by 3 bases and J by 4 bases, with 9 bases between. CDR3 bases: TGTGCCAGCAGCTTGCAGGCGAGCTATGGCTACACCTTC. It specifies CASSLQASYGYTF.